This T cell receptor (beta chain) is from a study of blood T cell repertoires in COVID-19 (dated by TCRdb to the early 2020s). Broadly, across the study: Samples covering the acute and convalescent phases of COVID-19 were provided by collaborators in the United States, Italy and Spain. The material from the prospective study consisted of cDNA or gDNA derived from T cells, B-cell-depleted T cells, or PBMCs. Deeply sampled blood TCRbeta repertoires from subjects exposed to, actively infected with, or recovered from COVID-19 were included in the dataset. The repertoires were made available in a free public database intended to serve as a resource for research on the immune response to SARS-CoV-2. Samples were obtained from the ongoing ImmuneRACE study (first 160 participants) and from 1,254 subjects provided by 6 global collaborators. Sample metadata almost always included a de-identified subject ID, COVID-19 status, age in years and sex. Where available, HLA class I and class II types were taken from metadata supplied by the sample provider and were not determined by assay-based typing. Beyond this particular receptor, the publication reports: How much clinical and demographic metadata was included differed by source and by participant, and the metadata was provided uncurated.

Notes on this clone: Its target antigen remains unknown. Base quality data are lacking; no much larger clone is found one base away.

The immunoSEQ Assay, a bias-controlled multiplex PCR, was used to amplify TCRbeta CDR3 regions from genomic DNA. For the original study's pipeline: The number of nucleated cells in each sample was estimated by amplification of reference gene primers within the assay. To quantify the absolute abundance of each unique TCRbeta CDR3 rearrangement, sequence reads were collapsed and filtered. Productive Simpson clonality was computed per sample as the square root of Simpson's diversity index over productive rearrangements. Here the immuneACCESS table is served through TCRdb, limited to in-frame sequences with V and J called. Missing clones are a known gap in these copies; in checked studies unresolved V genes cover under half, and the rest lacks a known reason. That table furnishes V, J and clone size, whereas the DNA furnished D and trimming. Within this sample are under 200,000 clones, with 82% of them counted one time only. Around 7.8% of the sample lies in the top ten.

The CDR3 has 14 amino acids, counting the end cysteine and phenylalanine. This entry keeps only the CDR3 DNA: 42 bases, framed from base 1. CDR1 is given as LGHNT and CDR2 as FRNRAP, both from the germline V gene. Trimming takes 5 bases from V and 3 bases from J, and the germline ends sit 11 bases apart. At one collaborating source in Seattle, patients were enrolled during active infection and were followed longitudinally through the course of disease. Whole blood was collected in K2EDTA tubes by collaborating institutions according to the institutions' own protocols. For TCRbeta analysis, collaborators shipped samples as frozen whole blood, isolated PBMCs, or DNA extracted from either of those sample types.

The clonotype comes from an older woman with COVID-19, enrolled during active disease. The sequence joins TRBV12-5 to TRBJ2-1, with a weak D call of TRBD1 (5 bases match). Sequenced: peripheral blood. CDR3 region: CASGATGNYNEQFF. The nucleotide sequence reads TGTGCTAGTGGTGCCACAGGAAACTACAATGAGCAGTTCTTC.